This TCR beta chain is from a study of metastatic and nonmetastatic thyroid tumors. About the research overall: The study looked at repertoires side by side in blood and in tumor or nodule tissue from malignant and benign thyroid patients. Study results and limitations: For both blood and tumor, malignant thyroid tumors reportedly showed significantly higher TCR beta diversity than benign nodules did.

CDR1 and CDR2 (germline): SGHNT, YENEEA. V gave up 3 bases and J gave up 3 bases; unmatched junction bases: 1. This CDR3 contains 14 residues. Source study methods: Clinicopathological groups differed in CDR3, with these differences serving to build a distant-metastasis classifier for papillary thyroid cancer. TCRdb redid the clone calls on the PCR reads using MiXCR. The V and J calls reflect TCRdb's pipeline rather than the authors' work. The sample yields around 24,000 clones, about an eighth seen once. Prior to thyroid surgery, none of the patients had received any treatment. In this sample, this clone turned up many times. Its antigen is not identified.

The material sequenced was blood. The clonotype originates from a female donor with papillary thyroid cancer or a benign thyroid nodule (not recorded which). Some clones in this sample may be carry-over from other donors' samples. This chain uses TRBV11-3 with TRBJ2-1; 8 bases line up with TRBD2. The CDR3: CASSFSGDYNEQFF. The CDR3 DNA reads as TGTGCCAGCAGCTTTAGCGGGGACTACAATGAGCAGTTCTTC.